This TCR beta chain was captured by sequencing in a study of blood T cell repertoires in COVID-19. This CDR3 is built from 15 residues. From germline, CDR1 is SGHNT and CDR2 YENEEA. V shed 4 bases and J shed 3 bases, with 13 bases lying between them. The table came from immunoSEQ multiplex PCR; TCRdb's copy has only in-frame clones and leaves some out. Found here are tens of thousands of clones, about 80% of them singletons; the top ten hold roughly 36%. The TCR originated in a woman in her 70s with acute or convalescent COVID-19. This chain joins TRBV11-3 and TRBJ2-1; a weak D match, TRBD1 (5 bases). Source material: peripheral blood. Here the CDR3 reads CASSWGSNVYNEQFF. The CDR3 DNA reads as TGTGCCAGCAGCTGGGGCAGTAATGTCTACAATGAGCAGTTCTTC.